A selection of T cell receptor beta chains follows, all from one sample in a study of shared clonotypes between healthy human individuals. The repertoire was sequenced with immunoSEQ multiplex PCR; TCRdb's copy has only in-frame clones and lacks some. The sample consists of over 100,000 clones, around 65% of them appearing once. The sample comprised memory CD8+ T cells sorted from blood. The source of these receptors is a woman in her thirties in good health. The CDR3 runs from the conserved cysteine through the conserved F or W. D genes are given only for firm matches. Clone size is stated in some rows and not others, as once, few, many or a class when expanded.

TRBJ1-1 TRBV2 . . CASTQGHTEAFF TGTGCCAGCACGCAGGGTCACACTGAAGCTTTCTTT
TRBJ2-1 TRBV5-1 . many CASSLTAEGYNEQFF TGCGCCAGCAGCCTTACTGCAGAGGGATACAATGAGCAGTTCTTC
TRBJ2-2 TRBV28 . few CASRHNFRDTGELFF TGTGCCAGCAGACATAATTTTCGCGACACCGGGGAGCTGTTTTTT
TRBJ2-3 TRBV6-1 TRBD2 few CASSFSGSEVDTQYF TGTGCCAGCAGTTTTAGCGGGAGTGAGGTAGATACGCAGTATTTT
TRBJ2-7 TRBV27 . . CASSGLYHLDTEQYF TGTGCCAGCAGTGGACTCTATCATCTTGATACAGAGCAGTACTTC
TRBJ1-2 TRBV5-1 . . CASSFRGDYGYTF TGCGCCAGCAGTTTCAGGGGAGACTATGGCTACACCTTC
TRBJ1-5 TRBV6-5 . . CASSYSTLSQPQHF TGTGCCAGCAGTTACTCGACACTTTCCCAGCCCCAGCATTTT
TRBJ2-7 TRBV28 TRBD2 . CASSLGREGYEQYF TGTGCCAGCAGTTTAGGGCGGGAGGGGTACGAGCAGTACTTC
TRBJ2-3 TRBV7-9 . . CASSPPRGQEYF TGTGCCAGCAGCCCCCCCAGGGGCCAGGAGTATTTT
TRBJ2-1 TRBV6-6 TRBD2 medium-sized CASSPGLEGNEQFF TGTGCCAGCAGCCCGGGACTAGAAGGCAATGAGCAGTTCTTC
TRBJ2-1 TRBV27 TRBD1 . CASSSRQGLNEQFF TGTGCCAGCAGTTCAAGACAGGGCCTTAATGAGCAGTTCTTC
TRBJ2-1 TRBV19 . . CASSPSRSRGEQFF TGTGCCAGTAGCCCCTCCCGGTCCCGGGGTGAGCAGTTCTTC
TRBJ2-1 TRBV6-1 TRBD1 few CASMWTGEGDEQFF TGTGCCAGCATGTGGACAGGGGAGGGAGATGAGCAGTTCTTC
TRBJ2-2 TRBV5-1 . . CASAYRSLGRGTGELFF TGCGCCAGCGCATACAGGAGCCTTGGGCGTGGCACCGGGGAGCTGTTTTTT
TRBJ2-2 TRBV28 TRBD2 many CASKVGRETGELFF TGTGCCAGCAAGGTCGGGAGGGAGACCGGGGAGCTGTTTTTT
TRBJ2-1 TRBV5-6 TRBD2 . CASTSHGLAYNEQFF TGTGCCAGCACCTCCCATGGACTAGCCTACAATGAGCAGTTCTTC
TRBJ2-7 TRBV11-2 . . CASSVYEQYF TGTGCCAGCAGTGTCTACGAGCAGTACTTC
TRBJ2-3 TRBV25-1 . . CASSDSVTDTQYF TGTGCCAGCAGTGATAGTGTAACAGATACGCAGTATTTT
TRBJ2-7 TRBV7-9 . . CASSPTTYEQYF TGTGCCAGCAGCCCTACAACCTACGAGCAGTACTTC
TRBJ2-3 TRBV29-1 . . CSVFSGSLGTDTQYF TGCAGCGTTTTTTCAGGGTCGTTAGGCACAGATACGCAGTATTTT
TRBJ2-1 TRBV15 TRBD2 . CATSHRDNHFTSGFRLPSYNEQFF TGTGCCACCAGCCACCGGGACAATCATTTCACTAGCGGGTTTCGCTTACCGTCCTACAATGAGCAGTTCTTC
TRBJ2-7 TRBV2 . . CASSGRTEYEQYF TGTGCCAGCAGTGGAAGGACAGAGTACGAGCAGTACTTC
TRBJ2-7 TRBV27 . once CASSLISSTHEQYF TGTGCCAGCAGTTTAATCTCTAGCACCCACGAGCAGTACTTC
TRBJ2-1 TRBV7-9 TRBD2 . CASSLVLASTFYNEQFF TGTGCCAGCAGCTTAGTACTAGCGAGTACCTTCTACAATGAGCAGTTCTTC
TRBJ2-7 TRBV7-9 . few CASSRNSYEQYF TGTGCCAGCAGCCGAAACTCCTACGAGCAGTACTTC
TRBJ1-4 TRBV7-9 . . CASSLVQGWTNEKLFF TGTGCCAGCAGCTTAGTCCAGGGGTGGACTAATGAAAAACTGTTTTTT
TRBJ2-7 TRBV7-8 TRBD2 . CASSSGGGYEQYF TGTGCCAGCAGTTCCGGCGGGGGCTACGAGCAGTACTTC
TRBJ2-4 TRBV19 . . CASSIDPRQRSIQYF TGTGCCAGTAGTATAGATCCCCGGCAGCGGAGCATTCAGTACTTC
TRBJ1-6 TRBV2 TRBD1 once CASGQGNNSPLHF TGTGCCAGTGGACAGGGTAATAATTCACCCCTCCACTTT
TRBJ2-7 TRBV15 TRBD2 . CATSTIAGGPDEQYF TGTGCCACCAGCACGATAGCGGGAGGCCCTGACGAGCAGTACTTC
TRBJ1-2 TRBV5-1 TRBD1 . CASSLTRTGGAYGYTF TGCGCCAGCAGCCTTACCCGGACAGGGGGCGCTTATGGCTACACCTTC